The 11 T cell receptor beta chains below were found in one sample sequenced in a study of T cells in Graves' hyperthyroidism and ophthalmopathy. Amplified regions were TCR beta CDR3 sequences from RNA transcripts. With the HTBI primer set, the TCR CDR3 went through a first round of RT-PCR. TCRdb called the multiplex PCR reads again in MiXCR, with one record for every CDR3 protein. Among 350,000 to 400,000 distinct CDR3 sequences listed, about 14% were seen once. The specimen was blood. These receptors were collected from an older woman with Graves' hyperthyroidism.

This clonotype has at least ten counts. The gene calls are TRBV3-1 and TRBJ2-1; the match to TRBD2 covers 8 bases. The CDR3 loop spans 15 amino acids. Losses at the gene ends were 4 bases for V and 5 bases for J; bases not matched to a gene: 7. Germline V gene lookup returns CDR1 LGHDT and CDR2 YNNKEL (reference sequence). The chain's CDR3 is CASSPTSGADNEQFF. In DNA, the CDR3 is TGTGCCAGCAGCCCTACTAGCGGAGCGGACAATGAGCAGTTCTTC.

This chain links TRBV12-3 or TRBV12-4 with TRBJ2-1; 10 bases match TRBD1. The CDR3 is 15 residues long. V shed 6 bases, J shed 6 bases, and the junction held 8 bases outside the gene matches. The CDR3, as DNA: TGTGCCAGCAGCCGCGGGACAGGGGTCTCCAATGAGCAGTTCTTC. Encoded protein: CASSRGTGVSNEQFF.

This chain links TRBV30 with TRBJ1-5, with D possibly TRBD1 on 5 matching bases. Germline V gene sequence: CDR1 GTSNPN, CDR2 SVGIG (reference sequence). Trimming took 0 bases from V and 4 from J, leaving 7 bases between them. The CDR3 is 13 residues long. The CDR3 is CAWSVRQNQPQHF. Written as DNA, the CDR3 is TGTGCCTGGAGTGTACGACAGAATCAGCCCCAGCATTTT.

This clonotype appeared many times. The chain employs TRBV7-6 and TRBJ2-7; D possibly matches TRBD1 or TRBD2 (6 bases each). The germline V and J ends were trimmed by 4 bases and 6 bases, with 19 bases remaining between them. Germline CDR1 and CDR2: SGHVS and FNYEAQ. This CDR3 has 15 amino acids. The chain's CDR3 is CASSSPKGGYREQYF. In DNA, the CDR3 is TGTGCCAGCAGCTCTCCGAAGGGGGGTTATCGCGAGCAGTACTTC.

The V and J genes are TRBV10-1 and TRBJ2-7, with 10 bases identical to TRBD2. Losses at the gene ends were 3 bases for V and 4 bases for J; bases not matched to a gene: 9. CDR3 length: 16 amino acids. Germline V gene lookup returns CDR1 WNHNN and CDR2 SYGVQD (reference sequence). CDR3 DNA: TGCGCCAGCAGTGAAACCAGCGGGAGGGCCGTGTACGAGCAGTACTTC. Translated, it gives CASSETSGRAVYEQYF.

Ten or more counts support this clonotype. The CDR3 is CAISDSRTTDTQYF. In DNA, the CDR3 is TGTGCCATCAGTGATAGCCGAACCACAGATACGCAGTATTTT. V usage is TRBV10-3 and J usage is TRBJ2-3; D remains ambiguous. The germline gives CDR1 ENHRY, CDR2 SYGVKD. CDR3 size: 14 residues. V gave up 3 bases and J gave up 2 bases, with 9 bases separating them.

With regard to this clonotype: It may be a read error: a sequence one base away is much more abundant. V gene TRBV7-2 combines with J gene TRBJ2-7, with TRBD2 matching 7 bases. This CDR3 comprises 16 residues. Losses at the gene ends were 2 bases for V and 0 bases for J; bases not matched to a gene: 7. Germline-derived CDR1 and CDR2 are SGHTA and FQGNSA. The CDR3 loop is CASSLFLGGSSYEQYF. The CDR3 DNA reads TGTGCCAGCAGCTTATTTCTGGGAGGGAGCTCCTACGAGCAGTACTTC.

This clonotype was detected ten times or more. V and J are TRBV9 and TRBJ2-3; 7 positions match TRBD1. Unmatched junction bases numbered 5, after V lost 1 base and J lost 3 bases. Germline V gene lookup returns CDR1 SGDLS and CDR2 YYNGEE. The CDR3 is 15 amino acids. In DNA, the CDR3 is TGTGCCAGCAGCGTAACCCCGGACAGGACAGATACGCAGTATTTT. This encodes CASSVTPDRTDTQYF.

The chain carries TRBV29-1 and TRBJ2-2; TRBD2 is a possible D gene (5 bases). The ends were cut back, 7 bases at V and 6 bases at J, with 12 bases in the middle. This CDR3 has 12 residues. Per the germline V gene, CDR1 is SQVTM and CDR2 is ANQGSEA. CDR3 amino acids: CSARRSPGELFF. CDR3 nucleotides: TGCAGCGCTCGGAGGTCCCCCGGGGAGCTGTTTTTT.

This clonotype was counted at least ten times. This chain joins TRBV4-1 and TRBJ1-4; D gene ambiguous. The CDR3 contains 15 residues. Germline CDR1 is MGHRA and CDR2 is YSYEKL. Trimming pared 1 base from V and 8 bases from J, leaving 14 bases between. The CDR3 DNA sequence: TGCGCCAGCAGCCAAGTGATCTTAATAGGAGAAAAACTGTTTTTT. Amino acids: CASSQVILIGEKLFF.

There are many counts of this clonotype. This sequence joins TRBV12-5 and TRBJ2-3; tentative D call: TRBD1 (6 bases). Trimming took 1 base from V and 2 from J, leaving 7 bases between them. CDR3 length: 14 residues. Germline V gene sequence: CDR1 LGHNT, CDR2 FRNRAP. CDR3 sequence: CASGLEGDTDTQYF. CDR3 sequence (DNA): TGTGCTAGTGGTTTGGAGGGGGACACAGATACGCAGTATTTT.